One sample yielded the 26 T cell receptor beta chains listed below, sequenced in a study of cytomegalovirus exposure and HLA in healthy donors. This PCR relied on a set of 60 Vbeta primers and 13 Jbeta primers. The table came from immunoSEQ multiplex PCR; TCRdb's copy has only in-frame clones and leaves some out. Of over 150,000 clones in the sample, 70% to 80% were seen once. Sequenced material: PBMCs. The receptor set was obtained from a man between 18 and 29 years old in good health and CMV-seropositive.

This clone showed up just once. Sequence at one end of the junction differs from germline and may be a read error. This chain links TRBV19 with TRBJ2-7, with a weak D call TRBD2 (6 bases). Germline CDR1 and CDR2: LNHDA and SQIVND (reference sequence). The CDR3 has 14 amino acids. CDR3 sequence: CATSLDGSSYEQYF. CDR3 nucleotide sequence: TGTGCCACTAGTCTGGACGGGAGCTCCTACGAGCAGTACTTC.

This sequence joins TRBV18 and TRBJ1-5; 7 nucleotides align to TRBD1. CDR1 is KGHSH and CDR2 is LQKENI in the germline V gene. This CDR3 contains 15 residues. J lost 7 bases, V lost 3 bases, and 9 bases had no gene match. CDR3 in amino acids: CASSPSTGIGQPQHF. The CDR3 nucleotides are TGTGCCAGCTCACCGTCGACAGGGATAGGCCAGCCCCAGCATTTT.

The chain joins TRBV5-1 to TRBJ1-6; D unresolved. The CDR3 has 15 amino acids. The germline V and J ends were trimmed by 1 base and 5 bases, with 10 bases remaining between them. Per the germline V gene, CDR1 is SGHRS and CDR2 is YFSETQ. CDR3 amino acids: CASSLRTGDNSPLHF. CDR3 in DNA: TGCGCCAGCAGCTTGAGAACGGGAGATAATTCACCCCTCCACTTT.

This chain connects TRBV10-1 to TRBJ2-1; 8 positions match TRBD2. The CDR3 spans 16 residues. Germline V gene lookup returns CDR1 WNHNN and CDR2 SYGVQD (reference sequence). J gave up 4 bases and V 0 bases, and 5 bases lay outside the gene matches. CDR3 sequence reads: CASSESGSGMYNEQFF. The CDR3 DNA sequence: TGCGCCAGCAGTGAGTCAGGTAGCGGGATGTACAATGAGCAGTTCTTC.

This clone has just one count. CDR3 sequence (DNA): TGTGCCAGCAGCAGTACTAGCGGGAGCTCCTACGAGCAGTACTTC. This translates into CASSSTSGSSYEQYF. This rearrangement joins TRBV13 to TRBJ2-7; 11 nucleotides match TRBD2. Germline V gene data show CDR1 as PRHDT and CDR2 as FYEKMQ (reference sequence). The CDR3 totals 15 residues. V lost 5 bases and J lost 0; bases outside the gene matches: 3.

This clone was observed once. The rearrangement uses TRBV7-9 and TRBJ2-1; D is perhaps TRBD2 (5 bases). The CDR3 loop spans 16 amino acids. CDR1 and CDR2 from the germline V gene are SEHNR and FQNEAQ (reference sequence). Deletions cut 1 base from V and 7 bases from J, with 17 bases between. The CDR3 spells CASSLETRVRGNEQFF. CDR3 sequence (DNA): TGTGCCAGCAGCTTAGAAACTAGAGTTCGTGGGAATGAGCAGTTCTTC.

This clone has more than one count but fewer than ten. Here the CDR3 DNA reads TGTGCCAGCAGTCCCCGTATCTGGGCCAACGTCCTGACTTTC. Translation gives CASSPRIWANVLTF. J is TRBJ2-6 and V is TRBV27; no reliable D call. The CDR3 is 14 amino acids. The V gene lost 5 bases and the J gene lost 5 bases, with 10 bases spanning the gap. Germline lookup yields CDR1 MNHEY and CDR2 SMNVEV (reference sequence).

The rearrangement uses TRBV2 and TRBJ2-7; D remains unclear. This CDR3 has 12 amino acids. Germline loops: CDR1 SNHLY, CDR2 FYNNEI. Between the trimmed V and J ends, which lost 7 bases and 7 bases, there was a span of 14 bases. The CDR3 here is CASTLTVAEQYF. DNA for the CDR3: TGTGCCAGCACCCTAACAGTGGCTGAGCAGTACTTC.

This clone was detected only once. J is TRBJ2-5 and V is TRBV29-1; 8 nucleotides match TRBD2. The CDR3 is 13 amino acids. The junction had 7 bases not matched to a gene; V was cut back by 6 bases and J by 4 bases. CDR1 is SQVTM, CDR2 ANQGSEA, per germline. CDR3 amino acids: CSVLAGRGETQYF. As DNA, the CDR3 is TGCAGCGTCTTAGCGGGGCGGGGAGAGACCCAGTACTTC.

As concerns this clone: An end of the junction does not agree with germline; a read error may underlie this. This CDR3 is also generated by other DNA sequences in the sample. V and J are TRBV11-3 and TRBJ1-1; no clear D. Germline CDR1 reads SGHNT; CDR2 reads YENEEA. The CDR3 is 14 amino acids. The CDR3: CASSPQGRRTEAFF. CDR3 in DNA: TGCGCCAGCAGCCCCCAAGGTAGGCGGACTGAAGCTTTCTTT.

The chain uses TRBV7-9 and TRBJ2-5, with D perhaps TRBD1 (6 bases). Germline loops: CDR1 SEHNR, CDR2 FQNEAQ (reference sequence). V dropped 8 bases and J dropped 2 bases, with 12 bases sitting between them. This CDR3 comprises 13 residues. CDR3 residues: CASETQGQETQYF. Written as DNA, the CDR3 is TGTGCCAGCGAAACACAGGGTCAAGAGACCCAGTACTTC.

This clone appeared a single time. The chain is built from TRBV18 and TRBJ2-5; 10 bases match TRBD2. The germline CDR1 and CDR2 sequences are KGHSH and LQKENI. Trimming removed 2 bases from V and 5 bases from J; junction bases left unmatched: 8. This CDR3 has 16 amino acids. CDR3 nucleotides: TGTGCCAGCTCACCAGGCCTAGCGGGGGACGTGGAGACCCAGTACTTC. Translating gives CASSPGLAGDVETQYF.

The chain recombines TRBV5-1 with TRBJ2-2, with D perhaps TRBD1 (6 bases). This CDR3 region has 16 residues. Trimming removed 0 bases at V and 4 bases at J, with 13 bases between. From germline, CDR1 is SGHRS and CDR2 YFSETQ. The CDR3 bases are TGCGCCAGCAGCTTGGACAGGGTGCTGGGCACCGGGGAGCTGTTTTTT. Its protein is CASSLDRVLGTGELFF.

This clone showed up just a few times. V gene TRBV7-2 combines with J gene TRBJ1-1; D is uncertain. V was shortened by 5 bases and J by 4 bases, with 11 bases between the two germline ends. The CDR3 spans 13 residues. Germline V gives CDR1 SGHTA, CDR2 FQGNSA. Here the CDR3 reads CASSEQPGTEAFF. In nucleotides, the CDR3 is TGTGCCAGCAGCGAGCAACCGGGCACTGAAGCTTTCTTT.

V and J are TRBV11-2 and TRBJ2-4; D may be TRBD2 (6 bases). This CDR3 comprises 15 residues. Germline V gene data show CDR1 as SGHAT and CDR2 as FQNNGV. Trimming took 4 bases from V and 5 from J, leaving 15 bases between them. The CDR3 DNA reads TGTGCCAGCAGCTCGCCCCGGGGGAAAGAAAACATTCAGTACTTC. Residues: CASSSPRGKENIQYF. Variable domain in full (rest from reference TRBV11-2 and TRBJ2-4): EAGVAQSPRYKIIEKRQSVAFWCNPISGHATLYWYQQILGQGPKLLIQFQNNGVVDDSQLPKDRFSAERLKGVDSTLKIQPAKLEDSAVYLCASSSPRGKENIQYFGAGTRLSVL.

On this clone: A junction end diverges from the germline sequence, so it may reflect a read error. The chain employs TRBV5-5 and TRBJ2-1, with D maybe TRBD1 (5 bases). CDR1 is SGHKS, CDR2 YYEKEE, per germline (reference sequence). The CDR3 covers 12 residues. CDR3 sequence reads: CASSLGAYPFLF. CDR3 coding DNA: TGTGCCAGCAGCTTAGGGGCCTACCCCTTCCTCTTC.

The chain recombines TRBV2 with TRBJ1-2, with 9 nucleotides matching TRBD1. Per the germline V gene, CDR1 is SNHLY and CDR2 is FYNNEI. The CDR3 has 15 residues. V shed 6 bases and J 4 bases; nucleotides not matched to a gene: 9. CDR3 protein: CASRDEDRGFYGYTF. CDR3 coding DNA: TGTGCCAGCAGAGACGAAGACAGGGGGTTCTATGGCTACACCTTC. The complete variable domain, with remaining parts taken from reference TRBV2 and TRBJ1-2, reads EPEVTQTPSHQVTQMGQEVILRCVPISNHLYFYWYRQILGQKVEFLVSFYNNEISEKSEIFDDQFSVERPDGSNFTLKIRSTKLEDSAMYFCASRDEDRGFYGYTFGSGTRLTVV.

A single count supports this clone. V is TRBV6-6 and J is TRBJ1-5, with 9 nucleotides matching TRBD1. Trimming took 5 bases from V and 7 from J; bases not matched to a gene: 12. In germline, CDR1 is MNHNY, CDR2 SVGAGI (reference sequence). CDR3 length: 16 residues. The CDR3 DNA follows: TGTGCCAGCAGTCCGGGACAGGGCCTCTTCAACCAGCCCCAGCATTTT. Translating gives CASSPGQGLFNQPQHF.

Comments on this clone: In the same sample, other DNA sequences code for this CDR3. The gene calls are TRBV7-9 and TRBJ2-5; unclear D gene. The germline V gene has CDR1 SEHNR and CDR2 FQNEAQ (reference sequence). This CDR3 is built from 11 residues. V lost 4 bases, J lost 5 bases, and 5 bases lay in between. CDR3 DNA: TGTGCCAGCAGCTCCGAGGAGACCCAGTACTTC. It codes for CASSSEETQYF.

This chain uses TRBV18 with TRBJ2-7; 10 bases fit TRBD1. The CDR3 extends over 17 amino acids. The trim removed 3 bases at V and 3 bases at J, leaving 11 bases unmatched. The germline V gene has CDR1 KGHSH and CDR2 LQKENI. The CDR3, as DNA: TGTGCCAGCTCACCGGGACAGGGGTTTAATGGGGACTACGAGCAGTACTTC. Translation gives CASSPGQGFNGDYEQYF. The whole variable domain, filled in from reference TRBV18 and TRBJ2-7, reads NAGVMQNPRHLVRRRGQEARLRCSPMKGHSHVYWYRQLPEEGLKFMVYLQKENIIDESGMPKERFSAEFPKEGPSILRIQQVVRGDSAAYFCASSPGQGFNGDYEQYFGPGTRLTVT.

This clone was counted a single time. As DNA, the CDR3 is TGTGCCAGCAGTACCAGACAGGGGGTTGAGGAAAAACTGTTTTTT. Protein product: CASSTRQGVEEKLFF. The chain is built from TRBV28 and TRBJ1-4; 9 nucleotides match TRBD1. In germline, CDR1 is MDHEN, CDR2 SYDVKM. Losses at the gene ends were 5 bases for V and 8 bases for J; bases not matched to a gene: 9. This CDR3 contains 15 residues.

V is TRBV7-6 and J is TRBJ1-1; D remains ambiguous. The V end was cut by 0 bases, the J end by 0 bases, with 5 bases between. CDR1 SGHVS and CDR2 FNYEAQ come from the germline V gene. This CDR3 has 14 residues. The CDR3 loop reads CASSLAEMNTEAFF. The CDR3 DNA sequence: TGTGCCAGCAGCTTAGCGGAGATGAACACTGAAGCTTTCTTT.

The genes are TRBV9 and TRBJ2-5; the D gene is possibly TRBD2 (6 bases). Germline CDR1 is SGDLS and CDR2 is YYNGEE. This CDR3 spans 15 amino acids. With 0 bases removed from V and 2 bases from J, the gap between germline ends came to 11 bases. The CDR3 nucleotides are TGTGCCAGCAGCGTAGATGCCCGGGGGCAAGAGACCCAGTACTTC. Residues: CASSVDARGQETQYF.

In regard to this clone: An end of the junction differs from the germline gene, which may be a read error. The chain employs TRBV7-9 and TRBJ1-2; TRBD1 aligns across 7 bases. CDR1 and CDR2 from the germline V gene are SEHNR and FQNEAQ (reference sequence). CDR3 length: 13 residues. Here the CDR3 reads CSSQGEVVYGYTF. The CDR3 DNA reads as TGTTCCAGCCAGGGGGAGGTGGTCTATGGCTACACCTTC.

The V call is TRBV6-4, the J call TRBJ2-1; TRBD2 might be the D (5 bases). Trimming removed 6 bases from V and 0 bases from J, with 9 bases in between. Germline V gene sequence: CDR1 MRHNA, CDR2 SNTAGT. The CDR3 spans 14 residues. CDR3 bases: TGTGCCAGCAGCCTGGGGAGCTCCTACAATGAGCAGTTCTTC. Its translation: CASSLGSSYNEQFF.

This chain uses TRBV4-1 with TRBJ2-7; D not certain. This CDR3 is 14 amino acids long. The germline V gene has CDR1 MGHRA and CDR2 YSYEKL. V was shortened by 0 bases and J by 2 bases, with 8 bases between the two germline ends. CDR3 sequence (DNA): TGCGCCAGCAGCCAAGAAACCAGGACCTACGAGCAGTACTTC. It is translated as CASSQETRTYEQYF.